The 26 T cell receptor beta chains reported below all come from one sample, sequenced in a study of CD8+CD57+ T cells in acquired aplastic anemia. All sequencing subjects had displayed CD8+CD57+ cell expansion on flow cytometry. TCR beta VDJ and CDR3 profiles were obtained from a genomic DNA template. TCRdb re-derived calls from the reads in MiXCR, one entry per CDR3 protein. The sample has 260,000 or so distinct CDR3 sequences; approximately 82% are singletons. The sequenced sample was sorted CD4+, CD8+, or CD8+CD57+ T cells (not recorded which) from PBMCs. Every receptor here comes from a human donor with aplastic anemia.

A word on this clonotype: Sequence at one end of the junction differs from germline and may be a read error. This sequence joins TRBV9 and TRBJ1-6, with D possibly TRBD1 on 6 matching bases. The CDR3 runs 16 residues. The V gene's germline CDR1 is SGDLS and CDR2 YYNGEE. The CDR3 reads CASSVGADGYNLPLHF. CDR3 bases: TGTGCCAGCAGCGTGGGGGCGGATGGCTATAATTTACCCCTCCACTTT.

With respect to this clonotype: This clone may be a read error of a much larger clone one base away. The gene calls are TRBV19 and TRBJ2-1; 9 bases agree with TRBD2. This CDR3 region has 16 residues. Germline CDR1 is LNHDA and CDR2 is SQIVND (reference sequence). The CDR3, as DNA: TGTGCCAGTAGTATTCAAAGAAGCGGGGGGAGCGATGAGCAGTTGTTC. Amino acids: CASSIQRSGGSDEQLF.

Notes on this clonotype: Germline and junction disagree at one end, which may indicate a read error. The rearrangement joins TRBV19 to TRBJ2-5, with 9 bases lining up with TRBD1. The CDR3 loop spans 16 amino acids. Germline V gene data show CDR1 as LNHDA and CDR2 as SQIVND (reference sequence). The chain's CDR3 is CASYSTEQGACETQYF. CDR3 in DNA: TGTGCCAGTTATTCGACCGAACAGGGGGCTTGCGAGACTCAGTACTTC.

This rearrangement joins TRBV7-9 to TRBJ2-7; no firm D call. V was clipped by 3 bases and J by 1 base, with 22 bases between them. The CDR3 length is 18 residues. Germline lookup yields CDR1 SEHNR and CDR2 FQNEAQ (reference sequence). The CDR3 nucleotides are TGTGCCAGCAGCTTTCAGCCAGACCCCGATACCCTTTCCTACGAGCAGTACGTC. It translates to CASSFQPDPDTLSYEQYV.

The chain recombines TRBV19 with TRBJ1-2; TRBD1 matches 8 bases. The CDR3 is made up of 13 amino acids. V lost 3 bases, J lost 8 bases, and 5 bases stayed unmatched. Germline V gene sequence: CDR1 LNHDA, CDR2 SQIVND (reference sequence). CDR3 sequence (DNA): TGTGCCAGTAGTATCGACAGGGGAAGCGGCTACACCTTC. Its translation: CASSIDRGSGYTF.

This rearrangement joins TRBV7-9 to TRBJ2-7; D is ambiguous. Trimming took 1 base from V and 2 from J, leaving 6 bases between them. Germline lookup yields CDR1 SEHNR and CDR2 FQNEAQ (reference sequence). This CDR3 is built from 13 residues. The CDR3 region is CASSLDLTYEQYV. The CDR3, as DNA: TGTGCCAGCAGCTTAGATCTGACCTACGAGCAGTACGTC.

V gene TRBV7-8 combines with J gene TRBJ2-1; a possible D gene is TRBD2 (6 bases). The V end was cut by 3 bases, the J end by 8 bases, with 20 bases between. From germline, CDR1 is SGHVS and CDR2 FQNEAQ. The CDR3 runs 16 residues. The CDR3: CASSFHTGGATDEQFF. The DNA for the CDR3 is TGTGCCAGCAGCTTTCATACAGGCGGGGCGACCGATGAGCAGTTCTTC. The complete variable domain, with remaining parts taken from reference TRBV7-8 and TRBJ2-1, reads GAGVSQSPRYKVAKRGQDVALRCDPISGHVSLFWYQQALGQGPEFLTYFQNEAQLDKSGLPSDRFFAERPEGSVSTLKIQRTQQEDSAVYLCASSFHTGGATDEQFFGPGTRLTVL.

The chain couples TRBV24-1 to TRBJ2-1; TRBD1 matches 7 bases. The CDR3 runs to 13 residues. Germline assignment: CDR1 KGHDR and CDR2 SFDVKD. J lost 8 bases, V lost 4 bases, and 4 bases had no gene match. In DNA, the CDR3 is TGTGCCACCAGTGACAGGGGGATCCATGAGCAGTTCTTC. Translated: CATSDRGIHEQFF.

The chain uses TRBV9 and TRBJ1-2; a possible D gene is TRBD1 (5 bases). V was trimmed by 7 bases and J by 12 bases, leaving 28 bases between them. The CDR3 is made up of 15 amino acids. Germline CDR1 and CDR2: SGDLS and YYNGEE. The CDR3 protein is CASGVAGNIKYCDTF. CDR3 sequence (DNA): TGTGCCAGCGGAGTAGCAGGGAACATTAAGTACTGCGACACCTTC.

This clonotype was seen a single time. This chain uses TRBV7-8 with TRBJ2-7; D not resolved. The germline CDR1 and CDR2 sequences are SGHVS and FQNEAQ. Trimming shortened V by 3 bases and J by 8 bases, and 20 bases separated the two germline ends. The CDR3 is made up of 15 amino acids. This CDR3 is CASSLVAAGTAQQYF. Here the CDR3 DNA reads TGTGCCAGCAGCTTGGTAGCAGCCGGCACAGCCCAGCAGTACTTC.

The CDR3 region is CASSTIGAQPQHF. CDR3 coding DNA: TGTGCCAGCAGCACCATAGGTGCTCAGCCCCAGCATTTT. The gene calls are TRBV6-2 or TRBV6-3 and TRBJ1-5; D unresolved. V lost 6 bases and J lost 6, with 12 bases in between. The CDR3 extends over 13 amino acids. The germline CDR1 and CDR2 sequences are MNHEY and SVGEGT.

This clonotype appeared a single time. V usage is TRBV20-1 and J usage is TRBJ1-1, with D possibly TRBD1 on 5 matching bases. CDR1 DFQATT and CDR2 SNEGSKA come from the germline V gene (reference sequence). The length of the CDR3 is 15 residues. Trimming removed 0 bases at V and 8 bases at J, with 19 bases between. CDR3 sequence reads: CSARDSGRGYVEAFF. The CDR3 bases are TGCAGTGCTAGAGATTCTGGAAGGGGATACGTCGAAGCTTTCTTT.

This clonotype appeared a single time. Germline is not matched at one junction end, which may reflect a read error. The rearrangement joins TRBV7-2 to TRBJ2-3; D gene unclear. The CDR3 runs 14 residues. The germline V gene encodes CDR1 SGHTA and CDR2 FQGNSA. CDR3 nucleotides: TGTGCCAGCAGCTTTGCGCGAGGTCGCGATACGCTTTCCTTT. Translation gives CASSFARGRDTLSF.

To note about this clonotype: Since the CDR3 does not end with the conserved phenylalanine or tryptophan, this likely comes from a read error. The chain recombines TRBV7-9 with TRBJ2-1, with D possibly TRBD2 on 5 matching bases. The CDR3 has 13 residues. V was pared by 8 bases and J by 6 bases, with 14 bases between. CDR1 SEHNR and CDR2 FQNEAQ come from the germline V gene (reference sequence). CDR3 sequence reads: CASLGSNSNEQFV. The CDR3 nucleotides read TGTGCCAGCCTGGGGAGTAACTCCAATGAGCAGTTCGTC.

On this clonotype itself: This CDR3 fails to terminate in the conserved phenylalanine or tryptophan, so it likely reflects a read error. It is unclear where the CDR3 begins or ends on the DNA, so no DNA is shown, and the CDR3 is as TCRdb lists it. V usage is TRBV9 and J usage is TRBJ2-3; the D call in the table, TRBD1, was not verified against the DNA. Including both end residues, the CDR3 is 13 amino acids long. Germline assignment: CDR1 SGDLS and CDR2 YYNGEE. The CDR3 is CASSDASGDTGEL.

This CDR3 is CAYGVATYQETQYYTF. DNA for the CDR3: TGTGCCTACGGGGTAGCGACGTACCAAGAGACCCAGTACTACACCTTC. The V and J genes are TRBV7-9 and TRBJ1-2; D uncertain. The V and J ends lost 11 bases and 10 bases respectively, with 32 bases between them. Germline-derived CDR1 and CDR2 are SEHNR and FQNEAQ (reference sequence). This CDR3 is built from 16 residues.

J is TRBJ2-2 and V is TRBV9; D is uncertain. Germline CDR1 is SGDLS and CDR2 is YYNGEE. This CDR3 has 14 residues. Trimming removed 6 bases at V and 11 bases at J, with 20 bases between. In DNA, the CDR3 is TGTGCCAGCACCGGTGTGGGGAACACCGAAGAGCTGTTTTTT. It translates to CASTGVGNTEELFF. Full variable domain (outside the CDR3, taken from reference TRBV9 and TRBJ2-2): DSGVTQTPKHLITATGQRVTLRCSPRSGDLSVYWYQQSLDQGLQFLIQYYNGEERAKGNILERFSAQQFPDLHSELNLSSLELGDSALYFCASTGVGNTEELFFGEGSRLTVL.

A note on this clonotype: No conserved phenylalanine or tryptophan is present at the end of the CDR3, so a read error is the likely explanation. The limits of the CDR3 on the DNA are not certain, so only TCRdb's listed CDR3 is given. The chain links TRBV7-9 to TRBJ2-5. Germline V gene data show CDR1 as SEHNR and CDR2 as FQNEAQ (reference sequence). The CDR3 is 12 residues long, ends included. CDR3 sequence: CASSSGDEQYFV.

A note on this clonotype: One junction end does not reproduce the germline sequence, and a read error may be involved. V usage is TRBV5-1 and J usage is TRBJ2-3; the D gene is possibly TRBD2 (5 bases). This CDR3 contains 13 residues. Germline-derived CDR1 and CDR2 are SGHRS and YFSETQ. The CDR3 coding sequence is TGTGCCAGCGGCGACCGTGGCACAGATAAGCAGTATTTT. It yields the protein CASGDRGTDKQYF.

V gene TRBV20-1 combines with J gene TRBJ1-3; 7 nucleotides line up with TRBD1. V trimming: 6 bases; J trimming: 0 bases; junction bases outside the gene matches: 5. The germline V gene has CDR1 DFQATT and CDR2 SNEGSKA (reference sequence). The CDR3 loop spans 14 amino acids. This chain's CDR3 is CSAKQGDSGNTIYF. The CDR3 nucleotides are TGCAGTGCAAAGCAGGGGGACTCTGGAAACACCATATATTTT.

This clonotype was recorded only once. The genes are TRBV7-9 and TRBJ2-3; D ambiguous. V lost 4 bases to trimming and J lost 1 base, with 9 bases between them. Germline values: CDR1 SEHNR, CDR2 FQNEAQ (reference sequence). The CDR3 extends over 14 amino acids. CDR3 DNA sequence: TGTGCCAGCAGCTCCCCCAAAGGCACAGATACGCAGTATTTT. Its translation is CASSSPKGTDTQYF.

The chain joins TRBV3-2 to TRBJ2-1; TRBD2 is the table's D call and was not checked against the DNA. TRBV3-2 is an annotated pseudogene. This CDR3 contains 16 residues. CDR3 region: CASSSPPGGASGEQFF. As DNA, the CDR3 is TGTGCCAGCAGCTCCCCCCCAGGCGGGGCGAGCGGTGAGCAGTTCTTC.

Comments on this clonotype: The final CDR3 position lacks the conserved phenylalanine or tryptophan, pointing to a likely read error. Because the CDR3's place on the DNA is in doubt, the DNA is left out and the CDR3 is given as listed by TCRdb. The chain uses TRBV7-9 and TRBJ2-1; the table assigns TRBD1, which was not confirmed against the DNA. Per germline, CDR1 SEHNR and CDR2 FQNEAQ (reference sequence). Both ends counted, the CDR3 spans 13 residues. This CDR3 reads CASSEGSGRRNVQ.

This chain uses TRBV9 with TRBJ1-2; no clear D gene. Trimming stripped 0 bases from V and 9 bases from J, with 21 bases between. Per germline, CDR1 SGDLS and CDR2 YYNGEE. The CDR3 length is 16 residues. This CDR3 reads CASSVGTARIQPRYTF. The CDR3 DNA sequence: TGTGCCAGCAGCGTAGGGACCGCCCGAATTCAGCCCCGCTACACCTTC.

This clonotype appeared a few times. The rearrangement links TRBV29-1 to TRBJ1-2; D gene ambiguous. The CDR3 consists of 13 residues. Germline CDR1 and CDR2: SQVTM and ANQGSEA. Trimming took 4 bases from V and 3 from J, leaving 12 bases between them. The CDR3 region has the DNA TGCAGCGTTGGGAGCGCGGCTGACTATGGCTACACCTTC. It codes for CSVGSAADYGYTF.

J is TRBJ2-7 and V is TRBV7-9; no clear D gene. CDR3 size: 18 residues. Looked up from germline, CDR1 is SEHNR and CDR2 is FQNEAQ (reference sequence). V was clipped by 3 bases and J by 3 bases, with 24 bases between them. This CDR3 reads CASSFPPTDTQFFYEQYV. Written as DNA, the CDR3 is TGTGCCAGCAGCTTTCCCCCCACAGATACGCAGTTTTTCTACGAGCAGTACGTC.